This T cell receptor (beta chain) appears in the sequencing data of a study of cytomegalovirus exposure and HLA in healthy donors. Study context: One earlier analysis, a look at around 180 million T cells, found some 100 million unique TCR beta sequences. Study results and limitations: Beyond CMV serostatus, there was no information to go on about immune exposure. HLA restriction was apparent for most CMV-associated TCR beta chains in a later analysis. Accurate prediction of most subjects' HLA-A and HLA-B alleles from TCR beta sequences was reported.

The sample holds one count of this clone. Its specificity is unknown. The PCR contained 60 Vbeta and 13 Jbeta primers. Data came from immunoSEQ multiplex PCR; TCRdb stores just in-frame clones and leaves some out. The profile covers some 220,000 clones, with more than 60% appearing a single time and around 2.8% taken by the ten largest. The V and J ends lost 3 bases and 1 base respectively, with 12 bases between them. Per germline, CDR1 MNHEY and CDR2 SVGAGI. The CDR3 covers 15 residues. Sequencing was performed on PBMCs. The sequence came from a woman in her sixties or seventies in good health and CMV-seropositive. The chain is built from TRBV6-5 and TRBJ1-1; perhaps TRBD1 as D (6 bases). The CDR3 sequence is CASSYRGSKNTEAFF. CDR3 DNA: TGTGCCAGCAGTTATAGGGGGTCGAAGAACACTGAAGCTTTCTTT.